These 28 T cell receptor beta chains were sequenced from one sample in a study of blood T cell repertoires in COVID-19. Assay used: immunoSEQ multiplex PCR; TCRdb lists only in-frame clones, some missing. The sample consists of about 97,000 clones, around 87% of them appearing once. The sample consisted of peripheral blood. The receptors shown here come from a human donor in a cohort sampled during active COVID-19.

V usage is TRBV3-1 (or the pseudogene TRBV3-2) and J usage is TRBJ1-1; D perhaps matches TRBD1 (6 bases). This CDR3 comprises 14 residues. Germline V gene sequence: CDR1 LGHDT, CDR2 YNNKEL (reference sequence). Trimming removed 1 base at V and 1 base at J, with 7 bases between. The CDR3, as DNA: TGTGCCAGCAGCCAAGCGACAGGGAACACTGAAGCTTTCTTT. Protein sequence: CASSQATGNTEAFF.

The chain couples TRBV15 to TRBJ2-1; possibly TRBD1 for D (5 bases). Trimming left V 1 base short and J 5 bases short, with 18 bases between. Germline lookup yields CDR1 LNHNV and CDR2 YYDKDF (reference sequence). The CDR3 extends over 17 amino acids. CDR3 loop: CATSRGSGRQGDNEQFF. CDR3 bases: TGTGCCACCAGCAGAGGATCTGGCCGCCAGGGTGACAATGAGCAGTTCTTC.

This clone has a handful of counts. The chain is built from TRBV7-9 and TRBJ1-2, with a weak D call TRBD1 (6 bases). V lost 5 bases and J lost 7, with 17 bases in between. The germline V gene has CDR1 SEHNR and CDR2 FQNEAQ (reference sequence). The CDR3 loop spans 14 amino acids. The CDR3 here is CASSQTGGRGGYTF. CDR3 bases: TGTGCCAGCAGCCAGACCGGGGGGCGAGGTGGCTACACCTTC.

This chain links TRBV7-8 with TRBJ2-7; 12 bases agree with TRBD1. Germline CDR1 reads SGHVS; CDR2 reads FQNEAQ. V trimming: 5 bases; J trimming: 7 bases; junction bases outside the gene matches: 6. This CDR3 is built from 14 residues. The CDR3 sequence is CASSSRDRGLEQYF. DNA for the CDR3: TGTGCCAGCAGCAGCCGGGACAGGGGGCTTGAGCAGTACTTC. Full variable domain (missing parts from reference TRBV7-8 and TRBJ2-7): GAGVSQSPRYKVAKRGQDVALRCDPISGHVSLFWYQQALGQGPEFLTYFQNEAQLDKSGLPSDRFFAERPEGSVSTLKIQRTQQEDSAVYLCASSSRDRGLEQYFGPGTRLTVT.

This rearrangement joins TRBV6-2 or TRBV6-3 to TRBJ1-3, with a weak D call TRBD1 (6 bases). Trimming pared 1 base from V and 7 bases from J, leaving 11 bases between. This CDR3 has 14 residues. CDR1 and CDR2 from the germline V gene are MNHEY and SVGEGT. Here the CDR3 DNA reads TGTGCCAGCAGTTACTACAACAGGGACAACACCATATATTTT. This translates into CASSYYNRDNTIYF.

V gene TRBV4-3 combines with J gene TRBJ2-4; 9 bases agree with TRBD2. The CDR3 sequence is 15 residues long. Germline trimming cut 0 bases from V and 7 bases from J; bases unmatched to any gene: 4. Germline V lookup: CDR1 LGHNA, CDR2 YSLEER. CDR3 amino acids: CASSQDWGLANIQYF. The CDR3 DNA reads TGCGCCAGCAGCCAAGATTGGGGACTAGCCAACATTCAGTACTTC.

The chain employs TRBV19 and TRBJ2-2; tentative D call: TRBD2 (6 bases). V was pared by 6 bases and J by 2 bases, with 13 bases between. Germline V gene data show CDR1 as LNHDA and CDR2 as SQIVND (reference sequence). There are 15 residues in the CDR3. The CDR3 loop reads CASRAPSDNTGELFF. CDR3 DNA: TGTGCCAGTAGGGCTCCTAGCGATAACACCGGGGAGCTGTTTTTT. Full variable domain (outside the CDR3, taken from reference TRBV19 and TRBJ2-2): DGGITQSPKYLFRKEGQNVTLSCEQNLNHDAMYWYRQDPGQGLRLIYYSQIVNDFQKGDIAEGYSVSREKKESFPLTVTSAQKNPTAFYLCASRAPSDNTGELFFGEGSRLTVL.

V and J are TRBV6-5 and TRBJ2-3; D not resolved. Germline CDR1 is MNHEY and CDR2 is SVGAGI. V was cut by 0 bases and J by 4 bases, with 11 bases left in between. The CDR3 length is 15 residues. The CDR3 here is CASSYSPLPADTQYF. For the CDR3, the DNA is TGTGCCAGCAGTTACTCTCCCCTACCGGCAGATACGCAGTATTTT.

This chain uses TRBV10-1 with TRBJ1-5, with D unclear. V lost 11 bases, J lost 10 bases, and 9 bases lay in between. The CDR3 totals 9 residues. Germline V gene sequence: CDR1 WNHNN, CDR2 SYGVQD (reference sequence). The CDR3 bases are TGCGCCGGTCCTAAACCCCAGCATTTT. Protein product: CAGPKPQHF.

The V call is TRBV30, the J call TRBJ1-5, with D perhaps TRBD1 (5 bases). The germline gives CDR1 GTSNPN, CDR2 SVGIG (reference sequence). Trimming stripped 0 bases from V and 5 bases from J, with 8 bases between. This CDR3 contains 13 residues. The CDR3 region is CAWSVQGHQPQHF. CDR3 coding DNA: TGTGCCTGGAGTGTCCAGGGTCATCAGCCCCAGCATTTT.

J is TRBJ2-4 and V is TRBV21-1; TRBD2, the table's D call, was not compared with the DNA. TRBV21-1 is assigned pseudogene status. This CDR3 spans 22 amino acids. The CDR3 region is CASGVAPRLAGVTQLAKNIQYF. The CDR3 coding sequence is TGTGCCAGCGGTGTCGCCCCGCGACTAGCGGGGGTTACCCAACTAGCCAAAAACATTCAGTACTTC.

The chain is built from TRBV28 and TRBJ2-7; possibly TRBD1 for D (6 bases). This CDR3 contains 16 residues. The germline V gene has CDR1 MDHEN and CDR2 SYDVKM. Deletions cut 5 bases from V and 0 bases from J, with 17 bases between. CDR3: CASSGTGTTSSYEQYF. CDR3 sequence (DNA): TGTGCCAGCAGTGGGACCGGGACAACGAGCTCCTACGAGCAGTACTTC.

This clone was picked up a small number of times. This chain connects TRBV5-1 to TRBJ1-3; a possible D gene is TRBD1 (5 bases). Per the germline V gene, CDR1 is SGHRS and CDR2 is YFSETQ. The CDR3 is 16 amino acids. The ends were cut back, 1 base at V and 0 bases at J, with 11 bases in the middle. CDR3 nucleotides: TGCGCCAGCAGCTTGTTCGGGGGAGGCTCTGGAAACACCATATATTTT. Translating gives CASSLFGGGSGNTIYF.

V is TRBV6-5 and J is TRBJ1-3; the match to TRBD1 covers 7 bases. Germline trimming cut 2 bases from V and 0 bases from J; bases unmatched to any gene: 4. The CDR3 is made up of 16 amino acids. CDR1 MNHEY and CDR2 SVGAGI come from the germline V gene. CDR3 in DNA: TGTGCCAGCAGTTACGCCAGGGGGTCCTCTGGAAACACCATATATTTT. Translating gives CASSYARGSSGNTIYF.

This clone was recorded once. DNA for the CDR3: TGTGCCAGCAAGGGGGCTAGCACAGATACGCAGTATTTT. The encoded protein is CASKGASTDTQYF. This chain uses TRBV28 with TRBJ2-3, with 7 bases that match TRBD1. There are 13 residues in the CDR3. V was pared by 7 bases and J by 0 bases, with 1 base of the junction left unmatched. CDR1 and CDR2 (germline): MDHEN, SYDVKM.

This chain uses TRBV6-4 with TRBJ2-3, with D possibly matching TRBD1 (6 bases). Germline-derived CDR1 and CDR2 are MRHNA and SNTAGT. Trimming took 5 bases from V and 2 from J, leaving 14 bases between them. This CDR3 has 15 residues. This chain's CDR3 is CASSIQGLNTDTQYF. The CDR3 DNA sequence: TGTGCCAGCAGTATACAGGGATTAAACACAGATACGCAGTATTTT.

The chain links TRBV28 to TRBJ1-6; D may be TRBD1 (5 bases). Germline assignment: CDR1 MDHEN and CDR2 SYDVKM. The CDR3 has 14 residues. The V end lost 2 bases, the J end lost 9 bases, and 11 bases lay between the germline ends. This CDR3 reads CASSLGRGSSPLHF. The CDR3 coding sequence is TGTGCCAGCAGTTTAGGAAGGGGCAGTTCACCCCTCCACTTT. Full variable domain (remainder filled in from reference TRBV28 and TRBJ1-6): DVKVTQSSRYLVKRTGEKVFLECVQDMDHENMFWYRQDPGLGLRLIYFSYDVKMKEKGDIPEGYSVSREKKERFSLILESASTNQTSMYLCASSLGRGSSPLHFGNGTRLTVT.

The rearrangement uses TRBV19 and TRBJ2-3; possible D gene TRBD1, 6 bases. Trimming removed 3 bases at V and 3 bases at J, with 13 bases between. The CDR3 covers 15 residues. Per germline, CDR1 LNHDA and CDR2 SQIVND (reference sequence). CDR3 sequence: CASSIRQGPTDTQYF. CDR3 coding DNA: TGTGCCAGTAGTATTCGGCAGGGGCCAACAGATACGCAGTATTTT. Full variable domain (outside the CDR3, taken from reference TRBV19 and TRBJ2-3): DGGITQSPKYLFRKEGQNVTLSCEQNLNHDAMYWYRQDPGQGLRLIYYSQIVNDFQKGDIAEGYSVSREKKESFPLTVTSAQKNPTAFYLCASSIRQGPTDTQYFGPGTRLTVL.

The rearrangement uses TRBV27 and TRBJ2-3; tentative D call: TRBD1 (7 bases). The length of the CDR3 is 21 residues. Germline CDR1 reads MNHEY; CDR2 reads SMNVEV (reference sequence). Deletions cut 0 bases from V and 3 bases from J, with 28 bases between. CDR3 residues: CASSLSPFVKQGEAITDTQYF. The CDR3 DNA is TGTGCCAGCAGTTTATCTCCCTTCGTTAAGCAGGGGGAGGCCATTACAGATACGCAGTATTTT.

V is TRBV15 and J is TRBJ2-7, with TRBD1 matching over 8 bases. In germline, CDR1 is LNHNV, CDR2 YYDKDF (reference sequence). There are 16 residues in the CDR3. V dropped 2 bases and J dropped 0; count of bases not matched to a gene: 6. CDR3 in DNA: TGTGCCACCAGCAGATACCGGGACAGGAACTCCTACGAGCAGTACTTC. It codes for CATSRYRDRNSYEQYF. The entire variable domain, with the rest obtained from reference TRBV15 and TRBJ2-7, is as follows: DAMVIQNPRYQVTQFGKPVTLSCSQTLNHNVMYWYQQKSSQAPKLLFHYYDKDFNNEADTPDNFQSRRPNTSFCFLDIRSPGLGDTAMYLCATSRYRDRNSYEQYFGPGTRLTVT.

The rearrangement links TRBV5-5 to TRBJ2-3; 12 nucleotides line up with TRBD2. This CDR3 has 19 amino acids. CDR1 is SGHKS, CDR2 YYEKEE, per germline (reference sequence). V dropped 0 bases and J dropped 3; count of bases not matched to a gene: 11. CDR3 residues: CASSLGLAGGPLLTDTQYF. CDR3 coding DNA: TGTGCCAGCAGCTTGGGGCTAGCGGGGGGGCCCCTACTAACAGATACGCAGTATTTT.

This clone has just a few counts. This chain uses TRBV3-1 (or the pseudogene TRBV3-2) with TRBJ2-1; 7 bases align to TRBD2. The CDR3 is 13 residues long. The V and J ends lost 5 bases and 9 bases, in that order; junction bases with no gene match: 7. CDR1 and CDR2 (germline): LGHDT, YNNKEL (reference sequence). CDR3 DNA sequence: TGTGCCAGCAGCGGTCGACTAGCCGCTGAGCAGTTCTTC. Its translation: CASSGRLAAEQFF.

The chain couples TRBV21-1 to TRBJ1-5; the table gives TRBD1 as D, unverified against the DNA. TRBV21-1 is given as a pseudogene. The CDR3 has 16 residues. CDR3 DNA: TGTGCCAGCAGCAAAAAGGGTGCAGGGGGCAATCAGCCCCAGCATTTT. Translated: CASSKKGAGGNQPQHF.

This clone was counted a single time. The J gene is TRBJ2-1, the V gene TRBV9, with D possibly being TRBD2 (6 bases). Trimming removed 0 bases from V and 10 bases from J, with 23 bases in between. CDR3 length: 17 residues. The germline CDR1 and CDR2 sequences are SGDLS and YYNGEE. The CDR3 loop is CASSVGSSPRTSTEQFF. CDR3 sequence (DNA): TGTGCCAGCAGCGTAGGAAGCAGTCCCCGTACTAGCACAGAGCAGTTCTTC. Complete variable domain (other parts from reference TRBV9 and TRBJ2-1): DSGVTQTPKHLITATGQRVTLRCSPRSGDLSVYWYQQSLDQGLQFLIQYYNGEERAKGNILERFSAQQFPDLHSELNLSSLELGDSALYFCASSVGSSPRTSTEQFFGPGTRLTVL.

This clone was seen once. The rearrangement joins TRBV7-8 to TRBJ1-3; tentatively, D is TRBD1 (6 bases). This CDR3 has 16 amino acids. Deletions cut 2 bases from V and 2 bases from J, with 13 bases between. Germline V CDR1 and CDR2: SGHVS, FQNEAQ. The CDR3 sequence: CASSLSLGATGNTIYF. The CDR3 region has the DNA TGTGCCAGCAGCTTAAGTCTGGGGGCAACTGGAAACACCATATATTTT.

This chain joins TRBV19 and TRBJ2-5; weak D call: TRBD1 (6 bases). CDR1 and CDR2 from the germline V gene are LNHDA and SQIVND (reference sequence). V was shortened by 3 bases and J by 5 bases, with 13 bases between the two germline ends. The CDR3 totals 14 residues. For the CDR3, the DNA is TGTGCCAGTAGTATGAGAGGGCAGGGGGAGACCCAGTACTTC. Amino acid sequence: CASSMRGQGETQYF. Together with reference TRBV19 and TRBJ2-5, the CDR3 gives the full variable domain: DGGITQSPKYLFRKEGQNVTLSCEQNLNHDAMYWYRQDPGQGLRLIYYSQIVNDFQKGDIAEGYSVSREKKESFPLTVTSAQKNPTAFYLCASSMRGQGETQYFGPGTRLLVL.

CDR3 bases: TGTGCCAGTTCCAGTCAGGCTGGGAATGAGCAGTTCTTC. Residues: CASSSQAGNEQFF. The rearrangement joins TRBV19 to TRBJ2-1; D remains unclear. V was pared by 8 bases and J by 7 bases, with 15 bases between. Germline loops: CDR1 LNHDA, CDR2 SQIVND (reference sequence). This CDR3 has 13 amino acids.

V is TRBV6-5 and J is TRBJ1-2; a possible D gene is TRBD1 (5 bases). Trimming removed 5 bases at V and 8 bases at J, with 12 bases between. The CDR3 contains 12 residues. Germline CDR1 MNHEY, CDR2 SVGAGI. The CDR3 region has the DNA TGTGCCAGCAGTAGACAGTCCGGGGGCTACACCTTC. Protein sequence: CASSRQSGGYTF.